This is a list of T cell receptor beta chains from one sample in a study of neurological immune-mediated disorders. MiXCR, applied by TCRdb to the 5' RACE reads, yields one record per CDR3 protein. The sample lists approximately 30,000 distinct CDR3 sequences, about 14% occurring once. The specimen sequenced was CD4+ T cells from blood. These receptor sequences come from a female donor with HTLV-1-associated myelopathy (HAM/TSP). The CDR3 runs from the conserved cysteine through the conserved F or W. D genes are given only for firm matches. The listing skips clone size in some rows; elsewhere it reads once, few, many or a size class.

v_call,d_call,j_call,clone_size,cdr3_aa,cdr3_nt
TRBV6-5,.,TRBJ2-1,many,CASSYQTGRWDEQFF,TGTGCCAGCAGTTACCAGACAGGGAGGTGGGATGAGCAGTTCTTC
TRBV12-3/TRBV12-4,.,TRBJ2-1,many,CASSFHNEQFF,TGTGCCAGCAGTTTCCACAATGAGCAGTTCTTC
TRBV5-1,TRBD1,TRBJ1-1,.,CASPGQGGDTEAFF,TGCGCCAGTCCGGGACAGGGTGGCGACACTGAAGCTTTCTTT
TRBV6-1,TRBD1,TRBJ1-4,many,CASSATGGAGEKLFF,TGTGCCAGCAGTGCGACAGGGGGCGCGGGGGAAAAACTGTTTTTT
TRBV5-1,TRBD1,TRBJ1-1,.,CGSILFPGGTGNTEAFF,TGCGGCAGCATCTTGTTCCCAGGGGGGACGGGCAACACTGAAGCTTTCTTT
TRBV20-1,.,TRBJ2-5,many,CSARGTRDNQETQYF,TGCAGTGCTAGAGGCACCCGGGACAACCAAGAGACCCAGTACTTC
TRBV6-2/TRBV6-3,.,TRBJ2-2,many,CASSYRRGANTGELFF,TGTGCCAGCAGTTACAGGAGGGGAGCGAACACCGGGGAGCTGTTTTTT
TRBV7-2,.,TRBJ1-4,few,CASSFEQNEKLFF,TGTGCCAGCAGCTTTGAACAGAATGAAAAACTGTTTTTT
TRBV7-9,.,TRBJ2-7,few,CASSSQPGRLFF,TGTGCCAGCAGCTCGCAACCCGGGCGACTCTTCTTC
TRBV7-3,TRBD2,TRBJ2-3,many,CASSIHPIAGGRTDTQYF,TGTGCCAGCAGCATACATCCAATAGCGGGAGGGAGAACAGATACGCAGTATTTT
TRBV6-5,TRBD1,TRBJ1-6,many,CASSSRGGDSPLHF,TGTGCCAGCAGTTCCAGGGGGGGGGATTCACCCCTCCACTTT
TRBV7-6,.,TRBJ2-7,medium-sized,CASSAGSQTYEQYF,TGTGCCAGCAGTGCGGGGAGCCAAACCTACGAGCAGTACTTC
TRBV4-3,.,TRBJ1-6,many,CASSQEPGISPLHF,TGCGCCAGCAGCCAAGAACCGGGAATCTCACCCCTCCACTTT
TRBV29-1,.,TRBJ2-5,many,CSVYQAETQYF,TGCAGCGTTTATCAAGCAGAGACCCAGTACTTC
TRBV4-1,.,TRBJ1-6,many,CASSQVGRNNSPLHF,TGCGCCAGCAGCCAAGTAGGAAGGAACAATTCACCCCTCCACTTT
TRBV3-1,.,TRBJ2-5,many,CASSYQGGQETQYF,TGTGCCAGCAGCTATCAGGGAGGCCAAGAGACCCAGTACTTC
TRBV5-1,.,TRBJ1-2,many,CASAFQGGYTF,TGCGCCAGCGCCTTTCAAGGTGGCTACACCTTC
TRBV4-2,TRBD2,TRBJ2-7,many,CASSQAAGTSLSEQYF,TGTGCCAGCAGCCAAGCCGCGGGGACTAGTTTAAGTGAGCAGTACTTC
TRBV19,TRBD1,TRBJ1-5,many,CASTGTGGIQPQHF,TGTGCCAGCACCGGGACAGGGGGAATCCAGCCCCAGCATTTT
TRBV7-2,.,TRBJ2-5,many,CASSLYPGVLGETQYF,TGTGCCAGCAGCTTATACCCAGGGGTGTTGGGAGAGACCCAGTACTTC
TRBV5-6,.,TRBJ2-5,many,CASRNVKPLSQETQYF,TGTGCCAGCAGGAACGTAAAACCCCTATCCCAAGAGACCCAGTACTTC
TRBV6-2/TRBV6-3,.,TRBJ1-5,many,CASSYLGGINQPQHF,TGTGCCAGCAGTTACCTCGGGGGAATCAATCAGCCCCAGCATTTT
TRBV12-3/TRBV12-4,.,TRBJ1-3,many,CASSTGNTIYF,TGTGCCAGCAGTACTGGAAACACCATATATTTT
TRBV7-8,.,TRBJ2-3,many,CASSLVDTSTDTQYF,TGTGCCAGCAGCTTAGTCGACACGAGCACAGATACGCAGTATTTT
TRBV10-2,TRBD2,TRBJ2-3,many,CASSEGVGAGGADTQYF,TGCGCCAGCAGTGAAGGCGTAGGGGCGGGAGGGGCAGATACGCAGTATTTT
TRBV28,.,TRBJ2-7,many,CASSTHGRGAEQYF,TGTGCCAGCAGTACCCATGGGCGGGGAGCCGAGCAGTACTTC
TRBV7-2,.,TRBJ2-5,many,CASSAYRQETQYF,TGTGCCAGCAGCGCATACAGGCAAGAGACCCAGTACTTC
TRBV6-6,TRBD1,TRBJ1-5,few,CASRRGRRNQPQHF,TGTGCCAGCAGGAGGGGGCGCCGCAATCAGCCCCAGCATTTT
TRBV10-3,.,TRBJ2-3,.,CAISEGLARETDTQYF,TGTGCCATCAGTGAAGGGCTAGCGAGGGAAACAGATACGCAGTATTTT
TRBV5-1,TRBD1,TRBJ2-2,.,CASILGQHVTGELFF,TGCGCCAGCATCTTGGGACAGCATGTTACCGGGGAGCTGTTTTTT
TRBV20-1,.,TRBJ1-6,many,CSAAAGAYSPLHF,TGCAGTGCCGCCGCGGGGGCTTATTCACCCCTCCACTTT
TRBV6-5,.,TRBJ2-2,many,CASSYQDRDRELFF,TGTGCCAGCAGTTACCAGGACCGGGACCGGGAGCTGTTTTTT
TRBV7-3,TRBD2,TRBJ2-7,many,CASSLSGGGEQYF,TGTGCCAGCAGCTTATCGGGAGGGGGCGAGCAGTACTTC
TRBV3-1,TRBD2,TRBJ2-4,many,CASSLGLGGIQYF,TGTGCCAGCAGCCTAGGACTAGGTGGCATTCAGTACTTC
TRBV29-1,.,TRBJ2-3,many,CSALPHSTTDTQYF,TGCAGCGCTTTACCCCACTCGACCACAGATACGCAGTATTTT
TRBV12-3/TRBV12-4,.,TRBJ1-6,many,CASSLAGVGSPLHF,TGTGCCAGCAGTTTAGCAGGAGTGGGTTCACCCCTCCACTTT
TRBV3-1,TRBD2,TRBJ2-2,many,CASSRRTSAVTGELFF,TGTGCCAGCAGCCGTCGAACTAGCGCTGTCACCGGGGAGCTGTTTTTT
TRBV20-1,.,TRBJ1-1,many,CSGFRVNTEAFF,TGCAGTGGTTTTCGGGTGAACACTGAAGCTTTCTTT
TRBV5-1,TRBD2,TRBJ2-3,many,CASSLIGTSGTDTQYF,TGCGCCAGCAGCTTGATCGGGACTAGCGGTACAGATACGCAGTATTTT
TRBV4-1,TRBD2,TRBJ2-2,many,CASSQATAGVVTGELFF,TGCGCCAGCAGCCAAGCCACAGCGGGAGTGGTCACCGGGGAGCTGTTTTTT
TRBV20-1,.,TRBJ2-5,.,CSARDSGRETQYF,TGCAGTGCTAGGGATAGCGGTCGGGAGACCCAGTACTTC
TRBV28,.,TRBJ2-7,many,CASRTGSYEQYF,TGTGCCAGCCGGACGGGTTCCTACGAGCAGTACTTC
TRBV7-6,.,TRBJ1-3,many,CASSLRPLSGNTIYF,TGTGCCAGCAGCTTAAGGCCGCTCTCTGGAAACACCATATATTTT
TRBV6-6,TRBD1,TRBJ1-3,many,CASSSHQGAGNTIYF,TGTGCCAGCAGTTCCCATCAGGGGGCTGGAAACACCATATATTTT
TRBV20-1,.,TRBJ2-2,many,CSANSPTDTGELFF,TGCAGTGCAAACTCCCCAACGGACACCGGGGAGCTGTTTTTT
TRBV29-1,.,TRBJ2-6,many,CSVALWAGANVLTF,TGCAGCGTTGCCCTCTGGGCAGGGGCCAACGTCCTGACTTTC
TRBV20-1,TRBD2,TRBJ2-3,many,CSARDLSGRAADTQYF,TGCAGTGCTAGAGATTTGAGCGGGAGGGCCGCAGATACGCAGTATTTT
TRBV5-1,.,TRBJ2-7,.,CASSLGGWLTYEQYF,TGCGCCAGCAGCTTGGGGGGCTGGTTAACCTACGAGCAGTACTTC
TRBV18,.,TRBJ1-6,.,CARSPPGENSPLHF,TGTGCCAGATCACCCCCGGGAGAGAATTCACCCCTCCACTTT
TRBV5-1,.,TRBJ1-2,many,CASSGTRGLDYGYTF,TGCGCCAGCAGCGGGACCAGAGGACTAGATTATGGCTACACCTTC
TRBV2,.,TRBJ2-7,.,CASSEARVGLEQYF,TGTGCCAGCAGTGAGGCCCGTGTGGGGCTCGAGCAGTACTTC
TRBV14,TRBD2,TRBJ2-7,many,CASSRGILARTYEQYF,TGTGCCAGCAGCCGAGGTATACTAGCGCGAACCTACGAGCAGTACTTC